Sequencing of this TCR beta chain was carried out in a study of T cells after yellow fever vaccination. Germline V gene lookup returns CDR1 SGHNT and CDR2 YYREEE (reference sequence). This CDR3 is built from 15 residues. The V end was cut by 0 bases, the J end by 2 bases, with 11 bases between. As regards this clonotype: Its antigen remains unknown.

5'RACE template switching added a universal primer site and UMIs to TCR cDNA. MiXCR was run by TCRdb on the 5' RACE reads, yielding one entry per CDR3 protein. The sample shows approximately 580,000 distinct CDR3 sequences, 17% of them seen only once. The study, taken as a whole, reports: Reappearing after the booster were most of the clones from primary vaccination (roughly 95% CD4, about 88% CD8). Abundant contaminating clonotypes from the bulk population could appear in FACS-sorted repertoires. The CD4 compartment and the CD8 compartment contained a small share of clonotypes in common.

The rearrangement links TRBV5-4 to TRBJ2-5; TRBD1 or TRBD2 may be the D gene (5 bases each). This clonotype was sampled from a man between 18 and 35 years old who received the YFV17D yellow fever vaccine. Sequencing used PBMCs, obtained less than 6 days after the first yellow fever vaccination. In DNA, the CDR3 is TGTGCCAGCAGCTTGGAGCCGGGGCGGCAAGAGACCCAGTACTTC. Its protein product is CASSLEPGRQETQYF.